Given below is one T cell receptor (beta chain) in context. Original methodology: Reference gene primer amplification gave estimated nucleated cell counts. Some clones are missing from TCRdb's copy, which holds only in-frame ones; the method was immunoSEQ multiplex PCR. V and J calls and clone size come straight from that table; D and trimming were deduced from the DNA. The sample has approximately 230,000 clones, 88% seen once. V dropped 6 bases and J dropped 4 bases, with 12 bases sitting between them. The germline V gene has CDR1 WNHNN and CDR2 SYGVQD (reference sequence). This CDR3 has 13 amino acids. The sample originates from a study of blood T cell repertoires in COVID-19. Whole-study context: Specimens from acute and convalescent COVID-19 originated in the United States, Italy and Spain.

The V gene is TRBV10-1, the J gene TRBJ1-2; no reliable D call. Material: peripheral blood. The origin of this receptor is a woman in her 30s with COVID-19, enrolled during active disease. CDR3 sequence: CASSSNGVYGYTF. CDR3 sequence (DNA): TGCGCCAGCAGCTCAAACGGGGTCTATGGCTACACCTTC.